This TCR beta chain derives from a study of cytomegalovirus exposure and HLA in healthy donors. Overall study: The use of the same platform for the roughly 130 validation repertoires and the roughly 730 first-cohort repertoires was reported by a later analysis. General observations from the study: Reportedly, diagnosis of cytomegalovirus status by the classifier showed high specificity and sensitivity. For most TCR sequences rarity was the rule, although some public TCRs occurred in many donors.

The CDR3 covers 14 residues. Germline V CDR1 and CDR2: MNHNS, SASEGT. Trimming removed 7 bases from V and 1 base from J, with 10 bases in between. About this clone itself: Its antigen is currently unknown.

Sequenced by immunoSEQ multiplex PCR; TCRdb stores in-frame clones only, minus some. Here the sample spans some 210,000 clones, around 87% being singletons. This chain uses TRBV6-1 with TRBJ2-2; D is unresolved. This clonotype was sampled from a woman in her late teens or twenties in good health and CMV-seropositive. The source material was PBMCs. The CDR3 spells CASIWLRNTGELFF. CDR3 coding DNA: TGTGCCAGCATATGGCTTCGGAACACCGGGGAGCTGTTTTTT.